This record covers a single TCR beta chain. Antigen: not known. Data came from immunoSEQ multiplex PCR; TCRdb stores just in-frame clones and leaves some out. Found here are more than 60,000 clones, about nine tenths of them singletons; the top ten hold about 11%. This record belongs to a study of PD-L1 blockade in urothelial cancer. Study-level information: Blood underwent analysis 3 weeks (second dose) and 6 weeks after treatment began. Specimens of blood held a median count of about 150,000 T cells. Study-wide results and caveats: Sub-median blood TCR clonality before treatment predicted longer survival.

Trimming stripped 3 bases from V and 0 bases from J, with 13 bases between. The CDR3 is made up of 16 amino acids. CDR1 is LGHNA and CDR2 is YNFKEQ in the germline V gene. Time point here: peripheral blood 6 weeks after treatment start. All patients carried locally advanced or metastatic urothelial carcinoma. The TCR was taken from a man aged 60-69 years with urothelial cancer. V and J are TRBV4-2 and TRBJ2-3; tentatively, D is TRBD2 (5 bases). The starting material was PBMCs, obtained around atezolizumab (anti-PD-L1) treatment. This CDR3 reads CASSHPPERSTDTQYF. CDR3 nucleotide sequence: TGTGCCAGCAGCCACCCCCCGGAGCGGAGCACAGATACGCAGTATTTT.